This T cell receptor beta chain appears in the sequencing data of a study of Graves' ophthalmopathy and Graves' hyperthyroidism. From RNA, the CDR3 regions of TCR beta chains were amplified and sequenced. First-round RT-PCR relied on HTBI primers, and a second-round multiplex PCR came next. In TCRdb, the multiplex PCR reads were re-called with MiXCR into one record per CDR3 protein. The sample gives some 350,000 distinct CDR3 sequences, 17% of which show up once; 2.4% is in the top ten. V was trimmed by 0 bases and J by 1 base, leaving 15 bases between them. Germline loops: CDR1 MNHNS, CDR2 SASEGT. CDR3 length: 17 amino acids. Physicians reached a diagnosis by relying on clinical symptoms, serum thyroxine, TRAb, thyroid ultrasound and orbital computed tomography. Study-wide points: Ophthalmopathy versus stable hyperthyroidism: 13-signature model gave around 90% sensitivity, 75% to 83% specificity.

A word on this clonotype: Its cognate antigen is unknown.

Material for sequencing was peripheral blood. V gene TRBV6-1 combines with J gene TRBJ1-1, with a weak D call TRBD1 (5 bases). The sequence derives from an adult woman with stable Graves' hyperthyroidism. The CDR3 region has the DNA TGTGCCAGCAGTGAAGCCTGGACGGGACCTACGAACACTGAAGCTTTCTTT. It translates to CASSEAWTGPTNTEAFF.